The clone carrying this T cell receptor (beta chain) was picked up a small number of times. This CDR3 is 16 amino acids long. Germline V gene data show CDR1 as GTSNPN and CDR2 as SVGIG (reference sequence). Trimming at V came to 1 base and at J to 3 bases, leaving 8 bases not matched to a gene. These data belong to a study of shared T cell receptors in the human thymus. The method was immunoSEQ multiplex PCR; TCRdb's version includes in-frame clones alone and lacks a portion of them. This table holds about 660,000 clones, roughly 90% found once. The same sample was also studied in work on human thymus T cells. That work states: Obtained as resections during corrective heart surgery, the thymus tissue was then studied. Thymic as well as blood repertoires seemed to favor certain V and J genes unevenly. Related research reported highly overlapping thymic repertoires among unrelated individuals.

The chain uses TRBV30 and TRBJ2-1, with 8 bases matching TRBD1. Sequencing was done on a sample of thymocytes. The receptor comes from a boy under three years old with a congenital heart defect. CDR3 residues: CAWSASRGHYYNEQFF. The DNA for the CDR3 is TGTGCCTGGAGTGCTTCCAGGGGGCATTACTACAATGAGCAGTTCTTC.